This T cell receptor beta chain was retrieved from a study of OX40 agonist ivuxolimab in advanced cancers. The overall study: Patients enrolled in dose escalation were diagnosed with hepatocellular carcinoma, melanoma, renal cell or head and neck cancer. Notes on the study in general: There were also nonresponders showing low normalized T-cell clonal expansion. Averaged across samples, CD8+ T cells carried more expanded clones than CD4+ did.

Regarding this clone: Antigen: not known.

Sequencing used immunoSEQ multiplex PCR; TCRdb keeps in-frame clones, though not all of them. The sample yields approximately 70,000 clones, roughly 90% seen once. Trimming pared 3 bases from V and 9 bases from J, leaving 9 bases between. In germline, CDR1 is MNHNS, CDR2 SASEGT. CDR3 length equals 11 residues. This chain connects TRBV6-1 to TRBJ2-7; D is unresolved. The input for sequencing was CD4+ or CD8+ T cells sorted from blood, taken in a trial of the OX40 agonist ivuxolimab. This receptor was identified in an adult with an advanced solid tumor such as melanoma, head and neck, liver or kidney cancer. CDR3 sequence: CASSDQKRQYF. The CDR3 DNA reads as TGTGCCAGCAGTGATCAGAAGAGGCAGTACTTC.